This TCR beta chain stems from a study of chemoradiotherapy in HPV16-positive cancers. Study conclusions and caveats: Non-HPV-specific T cells did not expand in tumors during treatment, whereas candidate HPV-specific clones and E7-related motifs did.

To note about this clone: Its specificity is unknown.

The ends lost 0 bases at V and 1 base at J; junction bases unmatched: 7. Germline CDR1 and CDR2: ENHRY and SYGVKD. CDR3 length: 17 amino acids. Profiling relied on immunoSEQ multiplex PCR, and the TCRdb table lists in-frame clones only, not all of them. The sample has around 15,000 clones; 69% are singletons. This TCR came from a human donor with HPV-associated anogenital cancer. This specimen was collected from a patient who underwent chemoradiotherapy. The chain joins TRBV10-3 to TRBJ2-3; 7 positions agree with TRBD2. The CDR3 reads CAISESASRGGTDTQYF. DNA for the CDR3: TGTGCCATCAGTGAGTCGGCTTCCCGGGGGGGCACAGATACGCAGTATTTT.